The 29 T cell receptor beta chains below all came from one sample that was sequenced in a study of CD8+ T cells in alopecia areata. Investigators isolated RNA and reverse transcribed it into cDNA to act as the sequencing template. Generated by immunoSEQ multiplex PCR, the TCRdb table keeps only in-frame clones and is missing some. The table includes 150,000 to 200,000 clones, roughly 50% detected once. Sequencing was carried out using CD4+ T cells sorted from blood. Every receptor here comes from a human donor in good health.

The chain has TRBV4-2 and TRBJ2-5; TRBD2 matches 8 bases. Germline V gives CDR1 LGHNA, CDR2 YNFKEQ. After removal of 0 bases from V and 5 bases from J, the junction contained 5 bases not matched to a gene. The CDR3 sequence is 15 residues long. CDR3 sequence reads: CASSQEGSGSETQYF. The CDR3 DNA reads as TGTGCCAGCAGCCAAGAGGGGAGCGGGAGCGAGACCCAGTACTTC.

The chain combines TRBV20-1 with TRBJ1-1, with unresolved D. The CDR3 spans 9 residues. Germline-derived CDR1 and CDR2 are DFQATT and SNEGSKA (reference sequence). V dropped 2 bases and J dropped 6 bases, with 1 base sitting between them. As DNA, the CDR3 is TGCAGTGCTAGATCTGAAGCTTTCTTT. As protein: CSARSEAFF.

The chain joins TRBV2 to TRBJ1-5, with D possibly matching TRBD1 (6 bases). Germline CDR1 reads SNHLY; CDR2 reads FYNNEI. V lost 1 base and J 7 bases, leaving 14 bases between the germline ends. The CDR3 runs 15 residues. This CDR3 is CASSEDWGHPQPQHF. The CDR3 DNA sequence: TGTGCCAGCAGTGAAGATTGGGGACACCCGCAGCCCCAGCATTTT.

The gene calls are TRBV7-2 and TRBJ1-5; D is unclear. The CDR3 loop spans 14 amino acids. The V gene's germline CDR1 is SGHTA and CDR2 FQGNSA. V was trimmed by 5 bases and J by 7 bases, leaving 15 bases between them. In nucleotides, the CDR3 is TGTGCCAGCAGCCATAACCCCAACTTACAGCCCCAGCATTTT. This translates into CASSHNPNLQPQHF.

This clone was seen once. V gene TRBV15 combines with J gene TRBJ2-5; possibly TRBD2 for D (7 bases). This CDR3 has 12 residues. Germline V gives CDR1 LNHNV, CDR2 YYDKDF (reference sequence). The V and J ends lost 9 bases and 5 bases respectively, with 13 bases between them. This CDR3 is CATSRGLETQYF. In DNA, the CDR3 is TGTGCCACTTCGCGGGGGCTGGAGACCCAGTACTTC. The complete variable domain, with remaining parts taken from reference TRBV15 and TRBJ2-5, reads DAMVIQNPRYQVTQFGKPVTLSCSQTLNHNVMYWYQQKSSQAPKLLFHYYDKDFNNEADTPDNFQSRRPNTSFCFLDIRSPGLGDTAMYLCATSRGLETQYFGPGTRLLVL.

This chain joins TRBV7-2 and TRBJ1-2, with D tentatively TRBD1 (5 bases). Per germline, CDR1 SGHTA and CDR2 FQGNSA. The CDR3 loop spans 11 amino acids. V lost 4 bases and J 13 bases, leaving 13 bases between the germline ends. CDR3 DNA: TGTGCCAGCAGCTCCCATGGGGGGGTCACCTTC. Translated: CASSSHGGVTF.

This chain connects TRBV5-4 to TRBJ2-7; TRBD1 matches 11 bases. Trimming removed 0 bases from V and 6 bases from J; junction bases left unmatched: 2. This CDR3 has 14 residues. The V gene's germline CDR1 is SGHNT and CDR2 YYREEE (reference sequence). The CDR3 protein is CASSLEGTGGEQYF. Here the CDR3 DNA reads TGTGCCAGCAGCTTGGAGGGGACAGGGGGCGAGCAGTACTTC.

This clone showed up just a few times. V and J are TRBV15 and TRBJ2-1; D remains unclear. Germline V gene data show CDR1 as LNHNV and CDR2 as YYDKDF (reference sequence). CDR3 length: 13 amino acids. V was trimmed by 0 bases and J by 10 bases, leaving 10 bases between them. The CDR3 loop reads CATSRDDLYEQFF. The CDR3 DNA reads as TGTGCCACCAGCAGAGATGATTTATACGAGCAGTTCTTC.

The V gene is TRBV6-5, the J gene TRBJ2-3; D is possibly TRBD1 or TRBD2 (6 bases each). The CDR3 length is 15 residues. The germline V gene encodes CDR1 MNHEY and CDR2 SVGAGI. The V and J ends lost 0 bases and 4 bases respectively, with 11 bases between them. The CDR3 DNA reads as TGTGCCAGCAGTTACTCGTTTGGGGGGCCAGATACGCAGTATTTT. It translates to CASSYSFGGPDTQYF.

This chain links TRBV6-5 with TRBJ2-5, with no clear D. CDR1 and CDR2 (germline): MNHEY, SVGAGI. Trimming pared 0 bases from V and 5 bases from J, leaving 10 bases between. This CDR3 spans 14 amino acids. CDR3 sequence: CASSYSNRLETQYF. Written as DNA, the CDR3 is TGTGCCAGCAGTTACTCTAATCGTTTGGAGACCCAGTACTTC.

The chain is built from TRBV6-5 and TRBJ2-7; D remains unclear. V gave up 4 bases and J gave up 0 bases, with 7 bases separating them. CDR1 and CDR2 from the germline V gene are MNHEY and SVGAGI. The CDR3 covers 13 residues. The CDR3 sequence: CASSSISSYEQYF. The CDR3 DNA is TGTGCCAGCAGTTCCATTAGCTCCTACGAGCAGTACTTC.

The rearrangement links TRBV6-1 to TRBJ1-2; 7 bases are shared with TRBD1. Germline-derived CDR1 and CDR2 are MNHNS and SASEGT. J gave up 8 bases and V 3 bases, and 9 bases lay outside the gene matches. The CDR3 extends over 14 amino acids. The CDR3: CASSDSLGQRGYTF. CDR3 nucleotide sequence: TGTGCCAGCAGTGACAGCCTGGGACAGCGGGGCTACACCTTC.

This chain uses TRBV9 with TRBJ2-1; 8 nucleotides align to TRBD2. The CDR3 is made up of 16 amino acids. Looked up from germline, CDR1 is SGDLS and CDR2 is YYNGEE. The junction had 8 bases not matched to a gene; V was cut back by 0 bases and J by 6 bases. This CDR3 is CASSVAARTSSNEQFF. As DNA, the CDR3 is TGTGCCAGCAGCGTAGCAGCCCGGACTAGCTCCAATGAGCAGTTCTTC.

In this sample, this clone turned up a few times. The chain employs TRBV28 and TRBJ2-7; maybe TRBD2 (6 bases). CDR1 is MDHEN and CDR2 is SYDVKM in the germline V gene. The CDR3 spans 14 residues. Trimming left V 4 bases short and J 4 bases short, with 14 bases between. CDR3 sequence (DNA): TGTGCCAGCAGTTCGTCCGGGAGCAGGTACGAGCAGTACTTC. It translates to CASSSSGSRYEQYF.

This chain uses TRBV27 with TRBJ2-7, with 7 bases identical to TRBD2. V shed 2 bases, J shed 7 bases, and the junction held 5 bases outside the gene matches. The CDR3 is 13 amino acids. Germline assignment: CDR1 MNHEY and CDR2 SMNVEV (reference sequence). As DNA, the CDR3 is TGTGCCAGCAGTTTACCAGGGCGGGGGGAGCAGTACTTC. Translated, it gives CASSLPGRGEQYF.

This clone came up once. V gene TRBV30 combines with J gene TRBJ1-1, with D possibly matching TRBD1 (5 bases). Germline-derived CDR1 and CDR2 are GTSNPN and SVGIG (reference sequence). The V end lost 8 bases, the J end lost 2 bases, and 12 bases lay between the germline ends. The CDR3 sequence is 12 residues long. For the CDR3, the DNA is TGTGCCCTTTTCCGGGGCAACACTGAAGCTTTCTTT. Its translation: CALFRGNTEAFF.

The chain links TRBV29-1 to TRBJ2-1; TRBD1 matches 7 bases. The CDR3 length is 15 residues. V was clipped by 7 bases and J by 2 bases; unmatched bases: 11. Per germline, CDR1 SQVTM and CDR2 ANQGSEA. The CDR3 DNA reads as TGCAGCGCCTATGGGACAGATGGTGCCTACAATGAGCAGTTCTTC. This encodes CSAYGTDGAYNEQFF.

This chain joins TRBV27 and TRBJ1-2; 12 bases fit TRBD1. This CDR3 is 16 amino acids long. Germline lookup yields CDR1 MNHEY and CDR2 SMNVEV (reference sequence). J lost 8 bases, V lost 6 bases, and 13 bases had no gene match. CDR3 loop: CASSGRDRGRLGGYTF. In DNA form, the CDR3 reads TGTGCCAGCAGCGGGAGGGACAGGGGGCGTTTGGGGGGCTACACCTTC.

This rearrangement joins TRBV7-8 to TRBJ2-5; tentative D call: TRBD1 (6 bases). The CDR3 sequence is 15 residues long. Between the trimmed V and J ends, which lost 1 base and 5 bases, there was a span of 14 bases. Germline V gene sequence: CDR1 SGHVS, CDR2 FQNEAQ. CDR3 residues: CASSLGYRVRETQYF. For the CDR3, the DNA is TGTGCCAGCAGCTTAGGTTACAGGGTGAGGGAGACCCAGTACTTC.

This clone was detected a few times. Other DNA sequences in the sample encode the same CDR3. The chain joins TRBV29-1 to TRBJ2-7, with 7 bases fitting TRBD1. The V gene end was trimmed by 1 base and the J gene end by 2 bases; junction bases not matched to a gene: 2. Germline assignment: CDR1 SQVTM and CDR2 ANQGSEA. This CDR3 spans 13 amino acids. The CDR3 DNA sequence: TGCAGCGTTGAAGGACAGGGTACCTACGAGCAGTACTTC. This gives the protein CSVEGQGTYEQYF.

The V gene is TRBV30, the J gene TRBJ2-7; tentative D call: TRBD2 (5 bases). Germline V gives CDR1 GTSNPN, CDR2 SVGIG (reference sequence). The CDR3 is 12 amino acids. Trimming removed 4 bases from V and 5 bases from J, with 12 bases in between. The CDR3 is CAWTRAVHEQYF. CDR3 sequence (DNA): TGTGCCTGGACGAGGGCAGTGCACGAGCAGTACTTC.

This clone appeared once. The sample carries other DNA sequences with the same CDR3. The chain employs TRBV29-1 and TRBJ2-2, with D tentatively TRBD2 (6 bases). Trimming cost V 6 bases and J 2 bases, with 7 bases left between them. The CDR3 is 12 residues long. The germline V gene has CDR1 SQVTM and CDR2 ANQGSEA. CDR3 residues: CSVAGNTGELFF. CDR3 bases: TGCAGCGTGGCGGGAAACACCGGGGAGCTGTTTTTT.

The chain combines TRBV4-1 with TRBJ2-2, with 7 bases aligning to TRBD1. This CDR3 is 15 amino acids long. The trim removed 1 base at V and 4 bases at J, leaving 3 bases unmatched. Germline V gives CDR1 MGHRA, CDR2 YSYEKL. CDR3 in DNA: TGCGCCAGCAGCCAAGGGACAGGCCGCACCGGGGAGCTGTTTTTT. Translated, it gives CASSQGTGRTGELFF.

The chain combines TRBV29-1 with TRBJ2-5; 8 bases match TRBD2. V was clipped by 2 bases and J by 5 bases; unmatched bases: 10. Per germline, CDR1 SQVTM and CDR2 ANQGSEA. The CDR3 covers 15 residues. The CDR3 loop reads CSVEIPGGGEETQYF. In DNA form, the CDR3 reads TGCAGCGTTGAAATTCCCGGGGGGGGAGAGGAGACCCAGTACTTC.

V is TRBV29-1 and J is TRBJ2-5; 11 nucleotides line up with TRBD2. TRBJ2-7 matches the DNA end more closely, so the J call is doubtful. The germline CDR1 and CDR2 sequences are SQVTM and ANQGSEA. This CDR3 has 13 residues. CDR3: CSASGTSGYEQYF. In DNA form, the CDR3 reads TGCAGCGCGTCCGGGACTAGCGGTTACGAGCAGTACTTC.

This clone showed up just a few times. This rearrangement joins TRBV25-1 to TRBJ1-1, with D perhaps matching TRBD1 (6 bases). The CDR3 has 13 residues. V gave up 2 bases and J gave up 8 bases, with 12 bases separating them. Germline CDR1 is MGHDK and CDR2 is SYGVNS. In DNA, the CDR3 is TGTGCCAGCAGTGAACCAGGGGAGAACGAAGCTTTCTTT. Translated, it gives CASSEPGENEAFF.

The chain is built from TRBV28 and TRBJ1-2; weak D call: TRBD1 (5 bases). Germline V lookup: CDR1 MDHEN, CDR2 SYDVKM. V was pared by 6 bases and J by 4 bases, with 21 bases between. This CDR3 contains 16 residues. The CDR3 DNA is TGTGCCAGCAGGTTGAACCGGGGCCCGCTTGCCTATGGCTACACCTTC. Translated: CASRLNRGPLAYGYTF.

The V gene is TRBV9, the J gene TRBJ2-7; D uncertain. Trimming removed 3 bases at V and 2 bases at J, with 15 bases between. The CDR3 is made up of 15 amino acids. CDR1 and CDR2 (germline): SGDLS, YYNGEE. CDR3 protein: CASSGSIRQPYEQYF. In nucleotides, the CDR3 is TGTGCCAGCAGCGGGAGTATCAGGCAACCCTACGAGCAGTACTTC. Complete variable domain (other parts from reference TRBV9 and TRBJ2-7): DSGVTQTPKHLITATGQRVTLRCSPRSGDLSVYWYQQSLDQGLQFLIQYYNGEERAKGNILERFSAQQFPDLHSELNLSSLELGDSALYFCASSGSIRQPYEQYFGPGTRLTVT.

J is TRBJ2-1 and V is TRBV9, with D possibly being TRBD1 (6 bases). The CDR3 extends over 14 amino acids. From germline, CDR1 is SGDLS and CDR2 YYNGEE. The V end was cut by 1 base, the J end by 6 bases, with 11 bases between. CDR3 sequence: CASSVLGQPNEQFF. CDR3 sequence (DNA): TGTGCCAGCAGCGTACTCGGACAGCCCAATGAGCAGTTCTTC.